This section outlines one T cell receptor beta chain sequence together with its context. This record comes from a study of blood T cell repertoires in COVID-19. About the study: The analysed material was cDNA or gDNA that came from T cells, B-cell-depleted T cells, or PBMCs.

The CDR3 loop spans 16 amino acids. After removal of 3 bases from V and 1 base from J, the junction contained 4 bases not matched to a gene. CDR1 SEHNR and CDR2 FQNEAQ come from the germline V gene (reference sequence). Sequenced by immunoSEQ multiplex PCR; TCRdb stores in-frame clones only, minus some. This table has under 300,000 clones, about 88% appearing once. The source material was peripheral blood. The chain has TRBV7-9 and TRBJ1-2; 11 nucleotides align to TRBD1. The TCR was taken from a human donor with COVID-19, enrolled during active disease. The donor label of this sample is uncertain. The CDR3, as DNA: TGTGCCAGCAGCTTGGGGACAGGGGGGTTTAACTATGGCTACACCTTC. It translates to CASSLGTGGFNYGYTF.